This T cell receptor beta chain was recorded in a study of identical twins. This clonotype turned up a few times. Using its own MiXCR run on the 5' RACE reads, TCRdb lists one record per CDR3 protein. There are around 250,000 distinct CDR3 sequences in the sample; around 7% occur only once, and roughly 3.7% lies in the top ten. There were only healthy Caucasians among the donors. These data are also associated with another study on yellow fever vaccine responses in identical twins.

The sequencing sample was made of memory (CD45RO+) T cells sorted from blood. The receptor was isolated from a woman between 18 and 29 years old in good health.

The CDR3 DNA reads as TGTGCCAGCAGTTTTTCGGACAGGGGGAATGAGCAGTTCTTC. Residues: CASSFSDRGNEQFF. The chain combines TRBV12-3 or TRBV12-4 with TRBJ2-1, with 10 bases that match TRBD1. The trim removed 3 bases at V and 7 bases at J, leaving 3 bases unmatched. The CDR3 runs to 14 residues.